These T cell receptor beta chains were read from a single sample in a study of early T cells in non-severe SARS-CoV-2 infection. TCRdb redid the calling of the 5' RACE reads with MiXCR, one entry per CDR3 protein. The sample records 85,000 to 100,000 distinct CDR3 sequences, 9.5% to 11% being singletons. This specimen consisted of whole blood, obtained at baseline. These receptors were collected from an adult who was a healthcare worker with PCR-confirmed SARS-CoV-2 infection or an uninfected control (not recorded which). Each CDR3 is given with its conserved first and last residue. The order of the fields is D gene, J gene, V gene, clone size, CDR3 DNA, CDR3 protein. The D gene is left open where the match is weak. Rows may omit the clone size; those that give it use once, few, many or a size class.

- | TRBJ1-6 | TRBV7-3 | few | TGTGCCAGCAGCTTATCGGGACGCAATAATTCACCCCTCCACTTT | CASSLSGRNNSPLHF
- | TRBJ2-7 | TRBV5-4 | few | TGTGCCAGCAGCTTGCAAGGGGTTTCCGAGCAGTACTTC | CASSLQGVSEQYF
- | TRBJ2-7 | TRBV7-3 | many | TGTGCCAGCAGCTGGAAAGAGGGAACGGAGCAGTACTTC | CASSWKEGTEQYF
- | TRBJ2-2 | TRBV29-1 | few | TGCAGCGTTGAAGAAGAGGGGACTTCATTCACCGGGGAGCTGTTTTTT | CSVEEEGTSFTGELFF
- | TRBJ2-2 | TRBV7-3 | few | TGTGCCAGCAGCCCTGTGGGGGCTCACACCGGGGAGCTGTTTTTT | CASSPVGAHTGELFF
- | TRBJ2-7 | TRBV20-1 | few | TGCAGTGTGAGGGATCCATCCTACGAGCAGTACTTC | CSVRDPSYEQYF
- | TRBJ2-4 | TRBV5-8 | few | TGTGCCAGCAGCTTTCAGGGAGGCAAAAACATTCAGTACTTC | CASSFQGGKNIQYF
- | TRBJ2-3 | TRBV6-5 | many | TGTGCCAGCAGAAACCGAGATACGCAGTATTTT | CASRNRDTQYF
- | TRBJ2-5 | TRBV29-1 | - | TGCAGCGTTGGAGTACAAGAGACCCAGTACTTC | CSVGVQETQYF
TRBD1 | TRBJ1-6 | TRBV10-3 | - | TGTGCCATCGTTCCTCGACAGGGGGCTAATTCACCCCTCCACTTT | CAIVPRQGANSPLHF
TRBD2 | TRBJ2-1 | TRBV7-8 | - | TGTGCCAGCAGCCTCTCAGCGGGGGGTTACAATGAGCAGTTCTTC | CASSLSAGGYNEQFF
TRBD1 | TRBJ1-1 | TRBV5-1 | few | TGCGCCAGCAGCTTGACTTCGGGACAGCCAATCGGCACTGAAGCTTTCTTT | CASSLTSGQPIGTEAFF
TRBD2 | TRBJ2-3 | TRBV7-2 | - | TGTGCCAGCAGCTTATTAGCGGGAGGGTCCACAGATACGCAGTATTTT | CASSLLAGGSTDTQYF
- | TRBJ2-7 | TRBV10-3 | - | TGTGCCATCACATTAGGGCTTTCCTACGAGCAGTACTTC | CAITLGLSYEQYF
- | TRBJ2-7 | TRBV3-1 | many | TGTGCCAGCAGCCAGTCCAAGAAGCAGTACTTC | CASSQSKKQYF
- | TRBJ1-2 | TRBV10-3 | few | TGTGCCATCAGTGATCAGGCCCGAGGGGGATATGGCTACACCTTC | CAISDQARGGYGYTF
TRBD2 | TRBJ2-7 | TRBV5-4 | few | TGTGCCAGCAGCAGACTAGCAGGCCTATCTCGGGAGCAGTACTTC | CASSRLAGLSREQYF
- | TRBJ2-3 | TRBV29-1 | - | TGCAGCGTTACACAGGGCACAGATACGCAGTATTTT | CSVTQGTDTQYF
- | TRBJ1-2 | TRBV27 | - | TGTGCCAGCAGTTGGATGGATGGCTACACCTTC | CASSWMDGYTF
TRBD1 | TRBJ2-1 | TRBV29-1 | - | TGCAGCGTTGCTGACAGGGGCTCCTACAATGAGCAGTTCTTC | CSVADRGSYNEQFF
- | TRBJ1-1 | TRBV29-1 | few | TGCAGCGTGAGCAATGTAGCCTCCACTGAAGCTTTCTTT | CSVSNVASTEAFF
TRBD1 | TRBJ2-5 | TRBV4-3 | many | TGCGCCAGCAGCCAACACGGACAGGGCCCCCAACAAGAGACCCAGTACTTC | CASSQHGQGPQQETQYF